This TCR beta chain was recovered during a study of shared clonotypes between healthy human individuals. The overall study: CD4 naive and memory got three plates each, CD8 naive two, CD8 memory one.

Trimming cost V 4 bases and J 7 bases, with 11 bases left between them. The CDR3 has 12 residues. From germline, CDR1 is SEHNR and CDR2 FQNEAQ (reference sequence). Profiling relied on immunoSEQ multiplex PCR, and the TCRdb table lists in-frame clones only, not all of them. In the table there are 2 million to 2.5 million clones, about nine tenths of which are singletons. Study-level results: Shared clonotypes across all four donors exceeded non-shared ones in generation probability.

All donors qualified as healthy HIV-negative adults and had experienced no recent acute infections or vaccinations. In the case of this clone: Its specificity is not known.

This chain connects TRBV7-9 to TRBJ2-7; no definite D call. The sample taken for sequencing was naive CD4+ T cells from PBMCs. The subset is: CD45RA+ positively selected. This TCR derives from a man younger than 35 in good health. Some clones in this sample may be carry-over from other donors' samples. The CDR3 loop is CASSSLLGEQYF. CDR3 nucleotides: TGTGCCAGCAGCTCCCTTTTGGGGGAGCAGTACTTC.